The 7 T cell receptor beta chains below come from one sample, sequenced in a study of blood T cell repertoires in COVID-19. This table comes from immunoSEQ multiplex PCR, and its TCRdb copy is limited to in-frame clones, with some not included. The table lists under 200,000 clones, 75% to 85% of them singletons. The sequenced sample was peripheral blood. The receptors stem from a human donor in a cohort sampled during active COVID-19.

This clone has just a few counts. This sequence joins TRBV6-5 and TRBJ2-7; 8 bases agree with TRBD1. Losses at the gene ends were 4 bases for V and 2 bases for J; bases not matched to a gene: 4. The CDR3 has 14 amino acids. Germline CDR1 reads MNHEY; CDR2 reads SVGAGI. The CDR3 DNA reads TGTGCCAGCAGTTTCTCACAGGGGGCCTACGAGCAGTACTTC. Its translation: CASSFSQGAYEQYF.

The CDR3 is CASSPGTGSNQPQHF. The DNA of the CDR3 is TGTGCCAGCAGCCCCGGGACAGGGAGCAATCAGCCCCAGCATTTT. The chain links TRBV7-6 to TRBJ1-5, with 9 bases matching TRBD1. Germline trimming cut 5 bases from V and 1 base from J; bases unmatched to any gene: 3. Looked up from germline, CDR1 is SGHVS and CDR2 is FNYEAQ. This CDR3 has 15 amino acids.

This chain joins TRBV5-1 and TRBJ2-2; 8 nucleotides agree with TRBD2. V shed 3 bases, J shed 4 bases, and the junction held 8 bases outside the gene matches. Germline V gives CDR1 SGHRS, CDR2 YFSETQ. The length of the CDR3 is 16 residues. CDR3 loop: CASSSPLAGTTGELFF. The CDR3 coding sequence is TGCGCCAGCAGCTCTCCGTTAGCGGGAACCACCGGGGAGCTGTTTTTT.

This chain links TRBV3-1 (or the pseudogene TRBV3-2) with TRBJ2-7; 8 bases are shared with TRBD1. Germline loops: CDR1 LGHDT, CDR2 YNNKEL (reference sequence). J gave up 4 bases and V 3 bases, and 2 bases lay outside the gene matches. The CDR3 extends over 13 amino acids. The CDR3 DNA is TGTGCCAGCAGCCACACAGGGGGGTACGAGCAGTACTTC. Residues: CASSHTGGYEQYF.

This clone is a singleton in its sample. The rearrangement uses TRBV7-2 and TRBJ1-1; 9 nucleotides agree with TRBD1. With 4 bases clipped from V and 5 bases from J, the junction kept 5 bases outside the gene matches. Germline CDR1 reads SGHTA; CDR2 reads FQGNSA. The CDR3 sequence is 14 residues long. CDR3 coding DNA: TGTGCCAGCAGCTCGTACGACAGGGGGACTGAAGCTTTCTTT. Amino acids: CASSSYDRGTEAFF.

In this sample, this clone turned up a few times. The chain is built from TRBV7-9 and TRBJ2-3; TRBD2 aligns across 7 bases. The CDR3 is 13 amino acids. Unmatched junction bases numbered 4, after V lost 7 bases and J lost 3 bases. The V gene's germline CDR1 is SEHNR and CDR2 FQNEAQ (reference sequence). CDR3 sequence reads: CASKWRETDTQYF. DNA of the CDR3: TGTGCCAGCAAGTGGCGGGAGACAGATACGCAGTATTTT. Based on the CDR3 plus reference TRBV7-9 and TRBJ2-3, the full variable domain is DTGVSQNPRHKITKRGQNVTFRCDPISEHNRLYWYRQTLGQGPEFLTYFQNEAQLEKSRLLSDRFSAERPKGSFSTLEIQRTEQGDSAMYLCASKWRETDTQYFGPGTRLTVL.

This rearrangement joins TRBV28 to TRBJ1-2; TRBD1 agrees at 10 bases. CDR3 length: 15 amino acids. V lost 6 bases to trimming and J lost 4 bases; unmatched junction nucleotides: 8. Germline CDR1 is MDHEN and CDR2 is SYDVKM. The CDR3 DNA is TGTGCCAGCAGGCCCGGGACAGGGGTTAGCTATGGCTACACCTTC. Translation: CASRPGTGVSYGYTF.